These 30 T cell receptor beta chains originate from one sample sequenced in a study of cytomegalovirus exposure and HLA in healthy donors. The PCR had 60 Vbeta and 13 Jbeta primers. Clones were sequenced by immunoSEQ multiplex PCR, and TCRdb holds only the in-frame ones, with some missing. The table has over 100,000 clones, 65% to 90% seen once. The sample consisted of PBMCs. These receptors all come from a man younger than 45 in good health and CMV-seronegative.

The chain joins TRBV5-4 to TRBJ2-7, with a tentative D call TRBD2 (6 bases). The CDR3 is 15 amino acids. With 0 bases removed from V and 1 base from J, the gap between germline ends came to 11 bases. Germline loops: CDR1 SGHNT, CDR2 YYREEE (reference sequence). CDR3 amino acids: CASSLGGVPSYEQYF. CDR3 nucleotide sequence: TGTGCCAGCAGCTTGGGGGGGGTTCCGTCCTACGAGCAGTACTTC.

This clone has a handful of counts. The chain recombines TRBV7-9 with TRBJ2-7, with a tentative D call TRBD2 (6 bases). This CDR3 comprises 16 residues. The V and J ends lost 4 bases and 0 bases respectively, with 16 bases between them. The V gene's germline CDR1 is SEHNR and CDR2 FQNEAQ (reference sequence). CDR3 region: CASSSSREDTSYEQYF. The CDR3 nucleotides are TGTGCCAGCAGCTCCTCCAGGGAGGACACCTCCTACGAGCAGTACTTC.

The gene calls are TRBV15 and TRBJ1-4, with unresolved D. The CDR3 has 16 residues. The germline V gene encodes CDR1 LNHNV and CDR2 YYDKDF (reference sequence). Trimming pared 1 base from V and 0 bases from J, leaving 9 bases between. CDR3 region: CATSRAEVATNEKLFF. The CDR3 DNA reads TGTGCCACCAGCAGAGCAGAGGTTGCAACTAATGAAAAACTGTTTTTT.

In DNA, the CDR3 is TGTGCCAGCAGTCCTACTAGTAGCAATCAGCCCCAGCATTTT. Its protein product is CASSPTSSNQPQHF. The J gene is TRBJ1-5, the V gene TRBV6-5; D not certain. V gave up 5 bases and J gave up 0 bases, with 8 bases separating them. Germline V gives CDR1 MNHEY, CDR2 SVGAGI. This CDR3 has 14 amino acids.

V usage is TRBV18 and J usage is TRBJ2-7; 8 bases align to TRBD1. CDR3 length: 13 amino acids. J gave up 2 bases and V 3 bases, and 0 bases lay outside the gene matches. The germline CDR1 and CDR2 sequences are KGHSH and LQKENI. The CDR3 here is CASSPTGAYEQYF. CDR3 DNA sequence: TGTGCCAGCTCACCGACAGGGGCCTACGAGCAGTACTTC.

As to this clone: Its ends do not fully match the called genes, so a read error is possible. The CDR3 DNA sequence: TGTGCCAGCAGTTTGGACAGCCTGTCTGGGGCCAACGGCCTGACTTTC. As protein: CASSLDSLSGANGLTF. The genes are TRBV6-5 and TRBJ2-6; D possibly corresponds to TRBD1 (6 bases). The V gene's germline CDR1 is MNHEY and CDR2 SVGAGI. The length of the CDR3 is 16 residues.

J is TRBJ2-7 and V is TRBV6-5; the D gene is possibly TRBD1 (6 bases). Trimming took off 5 bases at V and 3 bases at J, with 11 bases between the two ends. The CDR3 loop spans 13 amino acids. Germline V gene sequence: CDR1 MNHEY, CDR2 SVGAGI. The CDR3 sequence is CASSVDSFYEQYF. CDR3 sequence (DNA): TGTGCCAGCAGTGTGGACAGTTTCTACGAGCAGTACTTC.

This chain uses TRBV9 with TRBJ1-4; perhaps TRBD1 as D (5 bases). The CDR3 extends over 17 amino acids. CDR1 is SGDLS, CDR2 YYNGEE, per germline. Trimming left V 3 bases short and J 3 bases short, with 18 bases between. The CDR3 loop reads CASSDSPGDRANEKLFF. Written as DNA, the CDR3 is TGTGCCAGCAGCGACTCCCCGGGGGATCGGGCTAATGAAAAACTGTTTTTT.

The chain has TRBV6-1 and TRBJ2-7, with D unclear. The CDR3 consists of 14 residues. V gave up 1 base and J gave up 0 bases, with 7 bases separating them. Germline CDR1 is MNHNS and CDR2 is SASEGT. The CDR3 loop reads CASSEVASSYEQYF. The CDR3 coding sequence is TGTGCCAGCAGTGAAGTGGCAAGCTCCTACGAGCAGTACTTC.

The genes are TRBV19 and TRBJ2-3; possible D gene TRBD2, 6 bases. Germline CDR1 is LNHDA and CDR2 is SQIVND (reference sequence). V lost 5 bases and J lost 1, with 16 bases in between. This CDR3 is 16 amino acids long. CDR3 DNA: TGTGCCAGTAGTCCGGGAAGACTAGACGGCACAGATACGCAGTATTTT. This encodes CASSPGRLDGTDTQYF.

To note about this clone: At one end the junction does not follow the germline gene, possibly because of a read error. This chain joins TRBV7-2 and TRBJ2-5; 7 bases agree with TRBD2. Germline V gene data show CDR1 as SGHTA and CDR2 as FQGNSA. CDR3 length: 14 amino acids. This chain's CDR3 is CASSRDSGQETRYF. The CDR3 DNA reads as TGTGCCAGCAGCCGAGATAGCGGGCAAGAGACCCGGTACTTC.

V usage is TRBV4-3 and J usage is TRBJ2-3; 13 nucleotides align to TRBD2. This CDR3 region has 18 residues. From germline, CDR1 is LGHNA and CDR2 YSLEER. The V segment lost 4 bases and the J segment 1 base; nucleotides outside the gene matches: 8. In DNA, the CDR3 is TGCGCCAGCAGCCTTCAACCAACTAGCGGGGGGGGCACAGATACGCAGTATTTT. It translates to CASSLQPTSGGGTDTQYF.

V gene TRBV5-6 combines with J gene TRBJ2-7, with 8 bases aligning to TRBD1. The CDR3 is made up of 15 amino acids. CDR1 is SGHDT and CDR2 is YYEEEE in the germline V gene. Trimming took 3 bases from V and 3 from J; bases not matched to a gene: 8. The CDR3 DNA is TGTGCCAGCAGCTGGGGACAGGATCCTTTCTACGAGCAGTACTTC. Amino acids: CASSWGQDPFYEQYF.

The chain couples TRBV7-8 to TRBJ1-5, with 7 nucleotides matching TRBD1. CDR1 and CDR2 (germline): SGHVS, FQNEAQ. The CDR3 extends over 15 amino acids. Germline trimming cut 2 bases from V and 0 bases from J; bases unmatched to any gene: 1. CDR3 region: CASSLQGVSNQPQHF. DNA for the CDR3: TGTGCCAGCAGCTTACAGGGGGTTAGCAATCAGCCCCAGCATTTT.

The gene calls are TRBV6-5 and TRBJ2-7; tentatively, D is TRBD1 (9 bases). The CDR3 loop spans 15 amino acids. Trimming took 4 bases from V and 2 from J, leaving 15 bases between them. CDR1 and CDR2 (germline): MNHEY, SVGAGI. CDR3 nucleotides: TGTGCCAGCAGTTTAGCGGGACAGGGAACCTACGAGCAGTACTTC. Protein: CASSLAGQGTYEQYF.

The chain is built from TRBV5-6 and TRBJ2-7, with a weak D call TRBD1 (6 bases). Trimming stripped 2 bases from V and 2 bases from J, with 14 bases between. The CDR3 contains 15 residues. Germline values: CDR1 SGHDT, CDR2 YYEEEE. The CDR3: CASSLMTGEPYEQYF. For the CDR3, the DNA is TGTGCCAGCAGCTTAATGACAGGCGAGCCCTACGAGCAGTACTTC.

The genes are TRBV5-4 and TRBJ2-3, with TRBD2 matching over 9 bases. The V gene's germline CDR1 is SGHNT and CDR2 YYREEE (reference sequence). This CDR3 has 15 amino acids. V trimming: 1 base; J trimming: 0 bases; junction bases outside the gene matches: 0. The CDR3 sequence: CASSLSGGSTDTQYF. Written as DNA, the CDR3 is TGTGCCAGCAGCTTGAGCGGGGGGAGCACAGATACGCAGTATTTT.

This chain joins TRBV28 and TRBJ2-3; no reliable D call. CDR3 size: 15 residues. The V end was cut by 2 bases, the J end by 0 bases, with 9 bases between. CDR1 MDHEN and CDR2 SYDVKM come from the germline V gene. The CDR3 sequence: CASSLPETSTDTQYF. The DNA for the CDR3 is TGTGCCAGCAGTTTACCCGAGACTAGCACAGATACGCAGTATTTT. Based on the CDR3 plus reference TRBV28 and TRBJ2-3, the full variable domain is DVKVTQSSRYLVKRTGEKVFLECVQDMDHENMFWYRQDPGLGLRLIYFSYDVKMKEKGDIPEGYSVSREKKERFSLILESASTNQTSMYLCASSLPETSTDTQYFGPGTRLTVL.

The gene calls are TRBV11-2 and TRBJ1-3; possible D gene TRBD1, 5 bases. This CDR3 is 14 amino acids long. Germline CDR1 and CDR2: SGHAT and FQNNGV. V lost 2 bases, J lost 3 bases, and 8 bases lay in between. The DNA of the CDR3 is TGTGCCAGCAGCTTATTGACAGTTGGAAACACCATATATTTT. Protein: CASSLLTVGNTIYF.

V usage is TRBV10-3 and J usage is TRBJ2-3; tentative D call: TRBD2 (5 bases). The germline V gene encodes CDR1 ENHRY and CDR2 SYGVKD. The CDR3 totals 13 residues. Trimming stripped 7 bases from V and 2 bases from J, with 10 bases between. The CDR3 DNA sequence: TGTGCCATCAATGTCGGGAACACAGATACGCAGTATTTT. It specifies CAINVGNTDTQYF.

This CDR3 is CASTRQGAGSYGYTF. The CDR3 bases are TGTGCCAGCACCCGACAGGGGGCTGGATCCTATGGCTACACCTTC. The genes are TRBV28 and TRBJ1-2; 10 bases fit TRBD1. V was clipped by 7 bases and J by 4 bases; unmatched bases: 9. The germline gives CDR1 MDHEN, CDR2 SYDVKM. This CDR3 is 15 amino acids long.

The chain uses TRBV5-1 and TRBJ1-2; TRBD1 agrees at 8 bases. CDR1 is SGHRS and CDR2 is YFSETQ in the germline V gene. The CDR3 is made up of 17 amino acids. Trimming removed 3 bases from V and 0 bases from J; junction bases left unmatched: 10. The CDR3 is CASSSPGQALSNYGYTF. The CDR3, as DNA: TGCGCCAGCAGCTCGCCGGGACAGGCTTTATCTAACTATGGCTACACCTTC.

This chain links TRBV5-5 with TRBJ1-3; 8 nucleotides match TRBD1. V shed 3 bases, J shed 6 bases, and the junction held 8 bases outside the gene matches. CDR3 length: 15 residues. CDR1 and CDR2 (germline): SGHKS, YYEKEE (reference sequence). CDR3 in amino acids: CASSSTGDLTNTIYF. The CDR3 bases are TGTGCCAGCAGCTCGACAGGGGATTTGACAAACACCATATATTTT.

V gene TRBV7-2 combines with J gene TRBJ1-5, with D uncertain. The CDR3 has 12 residues. CDR1 SGHTA and CDR2 FQGNSA come from the germline V gene. The V and J ends lost 5 bases and 7 bases respectively, with 9 bases between them. CDR3 residues: CASSQESQPQHF. DNA for the CDR3: TGTGCCAGCAGCCAGGAAAGCCAGCCCCAGCATTTT.

This clone was detected only a few times. V gene TRBV5-1 combines with J gene TRBJ1-1, with 11 positions matching TRBD1. Per the germline V gene, CDR1 is SGHRS and CDR2 is YFSETQ. The CDR3 runs to 15 residues. V dropped 4 bases and J dropped 10; count of bases not matched to a gene: 12. The CDR3 coding sequence is TGCGCCAGCAGCGCCCAGGGACAGGGGGAGGTCGGAGCTTTCTTT. It yields the protein CASSAQGQGEVGAFF.

The chain joins TRBV5-6 to TRBJ1-2; no firm D call. V lost 0 bases and J lost 3, with 9 bases in between. Germline CDR1 is SGHDT and CDR2 is YYEEEE. This CDR3 spans 14 amino acids. The CDR3 here is CASSLDPRDYGYTF. The CDR3 bases are TGTGCCAGCAGCTTGGACCCGAGGGACTATGGCTACACCTTC.

This chain links TRBV28 with TRBJ2-5, with TRBD1 identical over 10 bases. After removal of 6 bases from V and 4 bases from J, the junction contained 8 bases not matched to a gene. The CDR3 is 15 residues long. Germline V gives CDR1 MDHEN, CDR2 SYDVKM. CDR3 amino acids: CASSRQGARGETQYF. CDR3 nucleotides: TGTGCCAGCAGCCGACAGGGGGCCCGGGGAGAGACCCAGTACTTC.

The chain carries TRBV30 and TRBJ2-5, with 8 nucleotides matching TRBD2. Per the germline V gene, CDR1 is GTSNPN and CDR2 is SVGIG (reference sequence). The CDR3 sequence is 14 residues long. Trimming took 3 bases from V and 7 from J; bases not matched to a gene: 10. As DNA, the CDR3 is TGTGCCTGGAGCGCCCTGACGAGCGGGGGGACCCAGTACTTC. This codes for CAWSALTSGGTQYF. Drawing the rest from reference TRBV30 and TRBJ2-5, the complete variable domain is SQTIHQWPATLVQPVGSPLSLECTVEGTSNPNLYWYRQAAGRGLQLLFYSVGIGQISSEVPQNLSASRPQDRQFILSSKKLLLSDSGFYLCAWSALTSGGTQYFGPGTRLLVL.

As for this clone: The germline gene is not matched at one end of the junction; a read error may be the cause. The chain combines TRBV28 with TRBJ2-4; a weak D match, TRBD1 (5 bases). Germline V gene sequence: CDR1 MDHEN, CDR2 SYDVKM. CDR3 length: 16 amino acids. The CDR3 protein is CASSFTVRVAKNSQYF. In DNA form, the CDR3 reads TGTGCCAGCAGTTTCACAGTCAGGGTAGCCAAAAACAGTCAGTACTTC.

This clone has a single count. The genes are TRBV6-1 and TRBJ1-5; tentative D call: TRBD1 (5 bases). The CDR3 has 13 residues. The germline V and J ends were trimmed by 1 base and 6 bases, with 7 bases remaining between them. Per the germline V gene, CDR1 is MNHNS and CDR2 is SASEGT. CDR3: CASSEGGPQPQHF. In nucleotides, the CDR3 is TGTGCCAGCAGTGAAGGGGGCCCTCAGCCCCAGCATTTT.